The 6 T cell receptor beta chains below were found in one sample sequenced in a study of monozygotic twins with cystic fibrosis. Some clones are missing from TCRdb's copy, which holds only in-frame ones; the method was immunoSEQ multiplex PCR. The data hold some 33,000 clones, with 75% to 95% observed a single time. Sequencing was carried out using blood. These receptors were obtained from a boy under 10 years old with cystic fibrosis.

This sequence joins TRBV6-4 and TRBJ2-1; 9 positions agree with TRBD2. Germline values: CDR1 MRHNA, CDR2 SNTAGT. The CDR3 spans 16 residues. With 0 bases clipped from V and 9 bases from J, the junction kept 9 bases outside the gene matches. CDR3 coding DNA: TGTGCCAGCAGTGACTCCCCAGCGGGGGGTTCTAGTGAGCAGTTCTTC. Protein: CASSDSPAGGSSEQFF.

The rearrangement links TRBV19 to TRBJ2-7; TRBD2 matches at 10 bases. The ends lost 5 bases at V and 3 bases at J; junction bases unmatched: 7. CDR3 length equals 15 residues. Germline lookup yields CDR1 LNHDA and CDR2 SQIVND (reference sequence). CDR3 nucleotides: TGTGCCAGTAGTGACTTTCTAGCGGGGGACTACGAGCAGTACTTC. Amino acids: CASSDFLAGDYEQYF. Full variable domain (rest looked up from reference TRBV19 and TRBJ2-7): DGGITQSPKYLFRKEGQNVTLSCEQNLNHDAMYWYRQDPGQGLRLIYYSQIVNDFQKGDIAEGYSVSREKKESFPLTVTSAQKNPTAFYLCASSDFLAGDYEQYFGPGTRLTVT.

As DNA, the CDR3 is TGTGCCAGCAGCTTAGTCAGACTAGCGGGGGGGCTAAAGCAGTTCTTC. Encoded protein: CASSLVRLAGGLKQFF. J is TRBJ2-1 and V is TRBV7-8; 14 nucleotides line up with TRBD2. Germline V gene lookup returns CDR1 SGHVS and CDR2 FQNEAQ. This CDR3 is built from 16 residues. V trimming: 1 base; J trimming: 11 bases; junction bases outside the gene matches: 7.

This sequence joins TRBV29-1 and TRBJ1-2; the D is unclear. Per germline, CDR1 SQVTM and CDR2 ANQGSEA. The CDR3 runs 12 residues. Trimming pared 4 bases from V and 9 bases from J, leaving 15 bases between. In nucleotides, the CDR3 is TGCAGCGTTGGAATTCGGGGTGAAAGCTACACCTTC. Protein sequence: CSVGIRGESYTF.

A few counts support this clone. J is TRBJ1-1 and V is TRBV5-1; the match to TRBD1 covers 8 bases. The CDR3 is 14 amino acids. Germline-derived CDR1 and CDR2 are SGHRS and YFSETQ. V lost 4 bases to trimming and J lost 5 bases; unmatched junction nucleotides: 7. CDR3 DNA sequence: TGCGCCAGCAGCCCCGGACAGGGATGGACTGAAGCTTTCTTT. Amino acid sequence: CASSPGQGWTEAFF.

The V gene is TRBV5-1, the J gene TRBJ2-1, with a tentative D call TRBD2 (6 bases). With 0 bases removed from V and 2 bases from J, the gap between germline ends came to 9 bases. Germline CDR1 is SGHRS and CDR2 is YFSETQ. The CDR3 runs to 15 residues. The chain's CDR3 is CASSLVPGAYNEQFF. The CDR3 DNA reads TGCGCCAGCAGCTTGGTACCGGGGGCCTACAATGAGCAGTTCTTC.